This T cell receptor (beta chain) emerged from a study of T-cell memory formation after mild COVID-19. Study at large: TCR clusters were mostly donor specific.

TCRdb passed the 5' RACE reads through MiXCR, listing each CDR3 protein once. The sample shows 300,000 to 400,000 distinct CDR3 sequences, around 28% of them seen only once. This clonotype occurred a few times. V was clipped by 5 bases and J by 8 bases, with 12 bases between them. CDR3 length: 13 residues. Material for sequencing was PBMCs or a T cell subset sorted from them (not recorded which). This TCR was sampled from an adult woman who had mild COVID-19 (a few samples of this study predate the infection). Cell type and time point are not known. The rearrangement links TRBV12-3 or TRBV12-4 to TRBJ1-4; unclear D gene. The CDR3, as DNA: TGTGCCAGCAGTCCCCGAATGGGGGAAAAACTGTTTTTT. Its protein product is CASSPRMGEKLFF.